The rows below give T cell receptor beta chains drawn from one sample of a study of T cells in Graves' hyperthyroidism and ophthalmopathy. TCRdb itself ran the multiplex PCR reads through MiXCR, one entry per CDR3 protein. Among 400,000 to 550,000 distinct CDR3 sequences listed, approximately 15% were seen once. Sequenced material: blood. The receptors derive from a woman under 30 with Graves' hyperthyroidism. Both conserved end residues are part of each CDR3. Fields, in order: clone size, D gene, V gene, J gene, CDR3 DNA, CDR3 protein. A D gene is named only where the DNA matches it firmly. Only some rows state a clone size, as once, few, many or a class for expanded clones.

clone_size: many; d_call: -; v_call: TRBV11-2; j_call: TRBJ2-1; cdr3_nt: TGTGCCAGCAGCTTAGGCGGGACCTACAATGAGCAGTTCTTC; cdr3_aa: CASSLGGTYNEQFF
clone_size: many; d_call: -; v_call: TRBV20-1; j_call: TRBJ2-7; cdr3_nt: TGCAGTGCTAGACTACAGCCTTCCTACGAGCAGTACTTC; cdr3_aa: CSARLQPSYEQYF
clone_size: many; d_call: TRBD1; v_call: TRBV20-1; j_call: TRBJ1-5; cdr3_nt: TGCAGTGCCTTGAGACAGGGGGATCAGCCCCAGCATTTT; cdr3_aa: CSALRQGDQPQHF
clone_size: many; d_call: TRBD1; v_call: TRBV13; j_call: TRBJ2-7; cdr3_nt: TGTGCCAGCAGCTTAAGGGACAGGGTCTACGAGCAGTACTTC; cdr3_aa: CASSLRDRVYEQYF
clone_size: many; d_call: -; v_call: TRBV7-8; j_call: TRBJ1-4; cdr3_nt: TGTGCCAGCAGCTTAAACAGACCTAATGAAAAACTGTTTTTT; cdr3_aa: CASSLNRPNEKLFF
clone_size: many; d_call: -; v_call: TRBV27; j_call: TRBJ2-4; cdr3_nt: TGTGCCAGCAGCAAAACAGCCAAAAACATTCAGTACTTC; cdr3_aa: CASSKTAKNIQYF
clone_size: many; d_call: TRBD1; v_call: TRBV5-1; j_call: TRBJ1-1; cdr3_nt: TGCGCCAGCAGCTTGGCCGGACAGGGGGCAAGCACTGAAGCTTTCTTT; cdr3_aa: CASSLAGQGASTEAFF
clone_size: few; d_call: -; v_call: TRBV29-1; j_call: TRBJ1-1; cdr3_nt: TGCAGCGTTTCTGCGGACCGGAACACTGAAGCTTTCTTT; cdr3_aa: CSVSADRNTEAFF
clone_size: few; d_call: TRBD1; v_call: TRBV27; j_call: TRBJ1-5; cdr3_nt: TGTGCCAGCAGTTCGCGGACAGGCTACCTTAGCAATCAGCCCCAGCATTTT; cdr3_aa: CASSSRTGYLSNQPQHF
clone_size: many; d_call: -; v_call: TRBV6-1; j_call: TRBJ1-6; cdr3_nt: TGTGCCAGCAGTTCGTGGACAGAGGATTCACCCCTCCACTTT; cdr3_aa: CASSSWTEDSPLHF
clone_size: many; d_call: -; v_call: TRBV6-5; j_call: TRBJ2-2; cdr3_nt: TGTGCCAGCAGTTACGCCGGGATTCTTAACACCGGGGAGCTGTTTTTT; cdr3_aa: CASSYAGILNTGELFF
clone_size: medium-sized; d_call: TRBD2; v_call: TRBV11-3; j_call: TRBJ2-5; cdr3_nt: TGTGCCAGCAGCCCAAACCGACTAGCGGAAGAGACCCAGTACTTC; cdr3_aa: CASSPNRLAEETQYF
clone_size: many; d_call: -; v_call: TRBV2; j_call: TRBJ2-1; cdr3_nt: TGTGCCAGCACTAGACTAAGCTCCTACAATGAGCAGTTCTTC; cdr3_aa: CASTRLSSYNEQFF
clone_size: many; d_call: TRBD2; v_call: TRBV20-1; j_call: TRBJ2-1; cdr3_nt: TGCAGTGTACTACCACCGAGCGGGAGCCGCAATGAGCAGTTCTTC; cdr3_aa: CSVLPPSGSRNEQFF
clone_size: many; d_call: TRBD1; v_call: TRBV12-3/TRBV12-4; j_call: TRBJ2-7; cdr3_nt: TGTGCCAGCAGCTGGGACAGCGCCTACGAGCAGTACTTC; cdr3_aa: CASSWDSAYEQYF
clone_size: -; d_call: -; v_call: TRBV5-8; j_call: TRBJ2-3; cdr3_nt: TGTGCCAGCAGCCCCACACCGGACGAGCTATCGACAGATACGCAGTATTTT; cdr3_aa: CASSPTPDELSTDTQYF
clone_size: many; d_call: -; v_call: TRBV3-1; j_call: TRBJ2-5; cdr3_nt: TGTGCCAGCAGCCAGAGACAAGAGACCCAGTACTTC; cdr3_aa: CASSQRQETQYF